These 32 T cell receptor beta chains originate from one sample sequenced in a study of Graves' ophthalmopathy and Graves' hyperthyroidism. RNA transcripts provided the template for amplifying TCR beta CDR3 regions. The workflow started with a first-round RT-PCR run with HTBI primers and then moved on to a second-round multiplex PCR. TCRdb re-called the multiplex PCR reads through MiXCR, storing one row per CDR3 protein. In the table there are almost 750,000 distinct CDR3 sequences, roughly 40% of which are singletons. The source material was peripheral blood. The receptors here all came from an adult man with Graves' ophthalmopathy.

The chain has TRBV10-3 and TRBJ1-5; 10 bases line up with TRBD1. This CDR3 comprises 17 residues. The germline V gene has CDR1 ENHRY and CDR2 SYGVKD. Trimming cost V 0 bases and J 7 bases; bases outside gene matches: 9. DNA of the CDR3: TGTGCCATCAGTGAGTCAATCGGGACAGGGGTCGGGCAGCCCCAGCATTTT. It yields the protein CAISESIGTGVGQPQHF.

The gene calls are TRBV7-9 and TRBJ1-4; 10 bases align to TRBD1. CDR1 SEHNR and CDR2 FQNEAQ come from the germline V gene (reference sequence). V lost 6 bases and J lost 6; bases outside the gene matches: 4. The CDR3 has 14 amino acids. CDR3 nucleotide sequence: TGTGCCAGCAGTGACAGGGGGCAGGATGAAAAACTGTTTTTT. Its protein product is CASSDRGQDEKLFF.

Details on this clonotype: One end of the junction varies from germline; a read error may be responsible. CDR3 bases: TGTGCCAGCAGTGAATCAGGGGATGAAAAACTGTTTTTT. Amino acid sequence: CASSESGDEKLFF. This chain uses TRBV10-3 with TRBJ1-4; a weak D match, TRBD1 (6 bases). Looked up from germline, CDR1 is ENHRY and CDR2 is SYGVKD. The CDR3 length is 13 residues.

Ten or more counts support this clonotype. The rearrangement links TRBV7-2 to TRBJ1-4; 10 nucleotides match TRBD1. Germline V gene lookup returns CDR1 SGHTA and CDR2 FQGNSA. The CDR3 has 17 amino acids. Trimming cost V 3 bases and J 5 bases; bases outside gene matches: 9. In nucleotides, the CDR3 is TGTGCCAGCAGCTTGTCACACCGGGACAGGGGCAATGAAAAACTGTTTTTT. This encodes CASSLSHRDRGNEKLFF. Filled out from reference TRBV7-2 and TRBJ1-4, the complete variable domain reads GAGVSQSPSNKVTEKGKDVELRCDPISGHTALYWYRQSLGQGLEFLIYFQGNSAPDKSGLPSDRFSAERTGGSVSTLTIQRTQQEDSAVYLCASSLSHRDRGNEKLFFGSGTQLSVL.

The chain uses TRBV19 and TRBJ1-4; 8 bases fit TRBD1. With 7 bases clipped from V and 6 bases from J, the junction kept 13 bases outside the gene matches. The CDR3 extends over 16 amino acids. Germline lookup yields CDR1 LNHDA and CDR2 SQIVND (reference sequence). In nucleotides, the CDR3 is TGTGCCAGTACCTCCCCCGGAGGACAGGGAGATGAAAAACTGTTTTTT. It translates to CASTSPGGQGDEKLFF. The complete variable domain, with remaining parts taken from reference TRBV19 and TRBJ1-4, reads DGGITQSPKYLFRKEGQNVTLSCEQNLNHDAMYWYRQDPGQGLRLIYYSQIVNDFQKGDIAEGYSVSREKKESFPLTVTSAQKNPTAFYLCASTSPGGQGDEKLFFGSGTQLSVL.

CDR3 region: CASSYGGNRGELFF. The CDR3 bases are TGTGCCAGCAGTTACGGGGGGAACCGCGGGGAGCTGTTTTTT. The chain carries TRBV6-6 and TRBJ2-2, with TRBD2 as a possible D gene (6 bases). CDR3 length equals 14 residues. The V and J ends lost 2 bases and 7 bases respectively, with 11 bases between them. The V gene's germline CDR1 is MNHNY and CDR2 SVGAGI (reference sequence).

This clonotype was picked up a small number of times. The chain has TRBV20-1 and TRBJ1-1; 7 nucleotides align to TRBD1. Germline V gene sequence: CDR1 DFQATT, CDR2 SNEGSKA (reference sequence). V lost 0 bases, J lost 4 bases, and 11 bases stayed unmatched. This CDR3 has 16 residues. CDR3 bases: TGCAGTGCTAGAGATCCTACAGGGGCGACTTTCACTGAAGCTTTCTTT. It is translated as CSARDPTGATFTEAFF.

This chain links TRBV29-1 with TRBJ2-7, with TRBD1 matching 7 bases. Trimming at V came to 8 bases and at J to 3 bases, leaving 7 bases not matched to a gene. Germline V gene sequence: CDR1 SQVTM, CDR2 ANQGSEA. The CDR3 spans 12 residues. The CDR3 loop is CSLGDRLYEQYF. The CDR3 DNA sequence: TGCAGCTTGGGGGACAGACTCTACGAGCAGTACTTC.

This clonotype occurred a few times. This chain links TRBV20-1 with TRBJ1-4; D unclear. CDR1 and CDR2 (germline): DFQATT, SNEGSKA (reference sequence). With 0 bases removed from V and 11 bases from J, the gap between germline ends came to 7 bases. This CDR3 comprises 11 residues. The CDR3 is CSAREARKLFF. The CDR3 DNA is TGCAGTGCTAGAGAGGCTAGGAAACTGTTTTTT.

A word on this clonotype: A much larger clonotype is one base distant, so this may be a read error. The chain is built from TRBV7-9 and TRBJ1-4; D gene uncertain. The V gene's germline CDR1 is SEHNR and CDR2 FQNEAQ (reference sequence). The V end was cut by 4 bases, the J end by 8 bases, with 11 bases between. This CDR3 contains 13 residues. CDR3 sequence (DNA): TGTGCCAGCAGCTCAAGGCCCGGGGAAAAACTGTTTTTT. Its protein product is CASSSRPGEKLFF.

This sequence joins TRBV19 and TRBJ1-2; unclear D gene. V shed 3 bases and J shed 7 bases, with 0 bases lying between them. The CDR3 runs 9 residues. Germline V gene lookup returns CDR1 LNHDA and CDR2 SQIVND (reference sequence). The CDR3 DNA is TGTGCCAGTAGTATTGGCTACACCTTC. This encodes CASSIGYTF.

V gene TRBV6-4 combines with J gene TRBJ1-1; no definite D call. Germline assignment: CDR1 MRHNA and CDR2 SNTAGT. This CDR3 region has 14 residues. V was clipped by 3 bases and J by 3 bases, with 11 bases between them. The chain's CDR3 is CASSEAQVYTEAFF. The CDR3, as DNA: TGTGCCAGCAGTGAAGCGCAGGTTTACACTGAAGCTTTCTTT.

The chain's CDR3 is CASSLRGLVETQYF. The CDR3, as DNA: TGCGCCAGCAGTTTAAGGGGGCTCGTAGAGACCCAGTACTTC. The chain uses TRBV10-2 and TRBJ2-5, with 7 bases fitting TRBD1. The CDR3 consists of 14 residues. Germline V lookup: CDR1 WSHSY, CDR2 SAAADI. V was pared by 5 bases and J by 4 bases, with 7 bases of the junction left unmatched.

The V gene is TRBV25-1, the J gene TRBJ2-2, with D tentatively TRBD2 (5 bases). Germline lookup yields CDR1 MGHDK and CDR2 SYGVNS. Trimming cost V 5 bases and J 5 bases, with 9 bases left between them. The CDR3 extends over 13 amino acids. CDR3 sequence: CASSLLATGELFF. Here the CDR3 DNA reads TGTGCCAGCAGTCTTCTAGCAACCGGGGAGCTGTTTTTT.

The genes are TRBV6-2 or TRBV6-3 and TRBJ1-1, with no clear D. The V end lost 5 bases, the J end lost 5 bases, and 12 bases lay between the germline ends. The CDR3 spans 13 residues. Germline CDR1 and CDR2: MNHEY and SVGEGT. CDR3 bases: TGTGCCAGCAGTGAATTGAGCATTACTGAAGCTTTCTTT. The encoded protein is CASSELSITEAFF.

As regards this clonotype: At one end, the junction sequence differs from germline, possibly due to a read error. V gene TRBV24-1 combines with J gene TRBJ1-1; D is unclear. The CDR3 is 13 residues long. Germline CDR1 reads KGHDR; CDR2 reads SFDVKD. The DNA for the CDR3 is TGTGCCATCAGTGATTTCGGGAACACTGAAGCTTTCTTT. Translating gives CAISDFGNTEAFF.

The rearrangement uses TRBV28 and TRBJ1-2, with D hard to call. The CDR3 contains 12 residues. Germline loops: CDR1 MDHEN, CDR2 SYDVKM. The germline V and J ends were trimmed by 8 bases and 4 bases, with 11 bases remaining between them. The CDR3 DNA sequence: TGTGCCAGCGCTATACGGACCTATGGCTACACCTTC. Translated, it gives CASAIRTYGYTF.

The chain links TRBV13 to TRBJ1-5; D gene uncertain. This CDR3 has 12 amino acids. Per the germline V gene, CDR1 is PRHDT and CDR2 is FYEKMQ (reference sequence). V lost 5 bases to trimming and J lost 5 bases, with 7 bases between them. CDR3 DNA sequence: TGTGCCAGCAGCCAAAAGGATCAGCCCCAGCATTTT. It codes for CASSQKDQPQHF.

The chain is built from TRBV7-9 and TRBJ2-7; 12 bases align to TRBD2. Germline V gene data show CDR1 as SEHNR and CDR2 as FQNEAQ (reference sequence). The V gene end was trimmed by 5 bases and the J gene end by 5 bases; junction bases not matched to a gene: 7. The CDR3 length is 15 residues. This chain's CDR3 is CASSLTSGRRDEQYF. CDR3 DNA: TGTGCCAGCAGCCTTACTAGCGGGAGGAGGGACGAGCAGTACTTC.

This clonotype has just a few counts. V gene TRBV4-2 combines with J gene TRBJ2-5; 7 nucleotides align to TRBD1. V trimming: 0 bases; J trimming: 2 bases; junction bases outside the gene matches: 0. Per germline, CDR1 LGHNA and CDR2 YNFKEQ. CDR3 length equals 14 residues. The CDR3 reads CASSQEQGQETQYF. The CDR3 bases are TGTGCCAGCAGCCAAGAACAGGGGCAAGAGACCCAGTACTTC.

There are a few counts of this clonotype. The chain joins TRBV2 to TRBJ1-2; weak D call: TRBD1 (6 bases). The CDR3 runs 14 residues. Trimming took 4 bases from V and 7 from J, leaving 16 bases between them. CDR1 and CDR2 from the germline V gene are SNHLY and FYNNEI. The CDR3 loop is CASSASPQGRGYTF. Here the CDR3 DNA reads TGTGCCAGCAGTGCTAGCCCACAGGGACGTGGCTACACCTTC.

V gene TRBV7-6 combines with J gene TRBJ1-4; unclear D gene. The CDR3 runs to 13 residues. The V and J ends lost 6 bases and 5 bases respectively, with 10 bases between them. Germline CDR1 and CDR2: SGHVS and FNYEAQ. CDR3 loop: CASRSRTNEKLFF. CDR3 bases: TGTGCCAGCAGGTCACGAACGAATGAAAAACTGTTTTTT.

This clonotype was recorded many times. CDR3 protein: CASSMGEGQPQHF. The CDR3 nucleotides read TGTGCCAGTAGTATGGGGGAGGGTCAGCCCCAGCATTTT. The chain uses TRBV19 and TRBJ1-5; a weak D match, TRBD1 (5 bases). V gave up 3 bases and J gave up 6 bases, with 9 bases separating them. In germline, CDR1 is LNHDA, CDR2 SQIVND (reference sequence). The CDR3 length is 13 residues.

This CDR3 reads CSPGLGNTEAFF. The CDR3 nucleotides are TGCAGCCCCGGCTTGGGGAACACTGAAGCTTTCTTT. The rearrangement joins TRBV29-1 to TRBJ1-1; D is unresolved. Germline V lookup: CDR1 SQVTM, CDR2 ANQGSEA. With 8 bases removed from V and 1 base from J, the gap between germline ends came to 11 bases. CDR3 length: 12 amino acids. Using reference TRBV29-1 and TRBJ1-1 for the parts outside the CDR3, the full variable domain is SAVISQKPSRDICQRGTSLTIQCQVDSQVTMMFWYRQQPGQSLTLIATANQGSEATYESGFVIDKFPISRPNLTFSTLTVSNMSPEDSSIYLCSPGLGNTEAFFGQGTRLTVV.

This chain links TRBV28 with TRBJ2-7; D possibly corresponds to TRBD2 (6 bases). The CDR3 contains 13 residues. Germline CDR1 MDHEN, CDR2 SYDVKM. Deletions cut 3 bases from V and 4 bases from J, with 10 bases between. CDR3 in DNA: TGTGCCAGCAGTTTCTCTAGCGTATACGAGCAGTACTTC. This gives the protein CASSFSSVYEQYF.

Only a few counts were recorded for this clonotype. The chain couples TRBV20-1 to TRBJ2-7, with 14 bases lining up with TRBD2. Per the germline V gene, CDR1 is DFQATT and CDR2 is SNEGSKA (reference sequence). This CDR3 has 17 residues. V trimming: 1 base; J trimming: 6 bases; junction bases outside the gene matches: 11. The CDR3 protein is CSARGTSGRRGYGEQYF. The CDR3 region has the DNA TGCAGTGCTAGAGGGACTAGCGGGAGGCGGGGGTATGGCGAGCAGTACTTC.

This clonotype came up a few times. This sequence joins TRBV24-1 and TRBJ2-7, with D possibly matching TRBD2 (6 bases). V gave up 3 bases and J gave up 7 bases, with 15 bases separating them. This CDR3 is built from 14 residues. Germline CDR1 reads KGHDR; CDR2 reads SFDVKD. The CDR3 loop reads CATSDPGEKEEQYF. CDR3 sequence (DNA): TGTGCCACCAGTGATCCGGGGGAGAAAGAAGAGCAGTACTTC.

As regards this clonotype: A junction end diverges from the germline sequence, so it may reflect a read error. The gene calls are TRBV5-1 and TRBJ2-7; D could derive from TRBD1 or TRBD2 (5 bases each). Germline CDR1 SGHRS, CDR2 YFSETQ. This CDR3 has 14 amino acids. For the CDR3, the DNA is TGCGCCAGCAGCATCCGGGACGGGACCTACGAACAGTACTTC. Translated, it gives CASSIRDGTYEQYF.

This clonotype was counted a few times. The rearrangement uses TRBV5-1 and TRBJ2-3; 8 bases align to TRBD2. Per germline, CDR1 SGHRS and CDR2 YFSETQ. J was trimmed by 0 bases and V by 5 bases; bases with no gene match: 2. CDR3 length: 14 amino acids. CDR3 in amino acids: CASRQRGSTDTQYF. The CDR3 coding sequence is TGCGCCAGCAGACAGCGGGGGAGCACAGATACGCAGTATTTT.

The gene calls are TRBV6-5 and TRBJ1-2; D perhaps matches TRBD1 (5 bases). Per germline, CDR1 MNHEY and CDR2 SVGAGI. Deletions cut 4 bases from V and 0 bases from J, with 15 bases between. The CDR3 consists of 16 residues. CDR3 loop: CASSSPRDPTNYGYTF. CDR3 nucleotide sequence: TGTGCCAGCAGTTCGCCCCGGGACCCTACTAACTATGGCTACACCTTC.

DNA of the CDR3: TGTGCCAGCAGAGTCCTTATGGACAGCTCAAGGGAGACCCAGTACTTC. As protein: CASRVLMDSSRETQYF. The V and J genes are TRBV6-5 and TRBJ2-5; a weak D match, TRBD1 (6 bases). The germline gives CDR1 MNHEY, CDR2 SVGAGI. The CDR3 extends over 16 amino acids. Trimming took 6 bases from V and 5 from J, leaving 22 bases between them.

This clonotype was recorded many times. The gene calls are TRBV29-1 and TRBJ1-4; D unclear. Looked up from germline, CDR1 is SQVTM and CDR2 is ANQGSEA. Deletions cut 6 bases from V and 4 bases from J, with 6 bases between. The CDR3 runs to 11 residues. The CDR3 bases are TGCAGCGTACGGTTTAATGAAAAACTGTTTTTT. Its translation is CSVRFNEKLFF. The full variable domain, in which reference TRBV29-1 and TRBJ1-4 provide the parts outside the CDR3, is SAVISQKPSRDICQRGTSLTIQCQVDSQVTMMFWYRQQPGQSLTLIATANQGSEATYESGFVIDKFPISRPNLTFSTLTVSNMSPEDSSIYLCSVRFNEKLFFGSGTQLSVL.